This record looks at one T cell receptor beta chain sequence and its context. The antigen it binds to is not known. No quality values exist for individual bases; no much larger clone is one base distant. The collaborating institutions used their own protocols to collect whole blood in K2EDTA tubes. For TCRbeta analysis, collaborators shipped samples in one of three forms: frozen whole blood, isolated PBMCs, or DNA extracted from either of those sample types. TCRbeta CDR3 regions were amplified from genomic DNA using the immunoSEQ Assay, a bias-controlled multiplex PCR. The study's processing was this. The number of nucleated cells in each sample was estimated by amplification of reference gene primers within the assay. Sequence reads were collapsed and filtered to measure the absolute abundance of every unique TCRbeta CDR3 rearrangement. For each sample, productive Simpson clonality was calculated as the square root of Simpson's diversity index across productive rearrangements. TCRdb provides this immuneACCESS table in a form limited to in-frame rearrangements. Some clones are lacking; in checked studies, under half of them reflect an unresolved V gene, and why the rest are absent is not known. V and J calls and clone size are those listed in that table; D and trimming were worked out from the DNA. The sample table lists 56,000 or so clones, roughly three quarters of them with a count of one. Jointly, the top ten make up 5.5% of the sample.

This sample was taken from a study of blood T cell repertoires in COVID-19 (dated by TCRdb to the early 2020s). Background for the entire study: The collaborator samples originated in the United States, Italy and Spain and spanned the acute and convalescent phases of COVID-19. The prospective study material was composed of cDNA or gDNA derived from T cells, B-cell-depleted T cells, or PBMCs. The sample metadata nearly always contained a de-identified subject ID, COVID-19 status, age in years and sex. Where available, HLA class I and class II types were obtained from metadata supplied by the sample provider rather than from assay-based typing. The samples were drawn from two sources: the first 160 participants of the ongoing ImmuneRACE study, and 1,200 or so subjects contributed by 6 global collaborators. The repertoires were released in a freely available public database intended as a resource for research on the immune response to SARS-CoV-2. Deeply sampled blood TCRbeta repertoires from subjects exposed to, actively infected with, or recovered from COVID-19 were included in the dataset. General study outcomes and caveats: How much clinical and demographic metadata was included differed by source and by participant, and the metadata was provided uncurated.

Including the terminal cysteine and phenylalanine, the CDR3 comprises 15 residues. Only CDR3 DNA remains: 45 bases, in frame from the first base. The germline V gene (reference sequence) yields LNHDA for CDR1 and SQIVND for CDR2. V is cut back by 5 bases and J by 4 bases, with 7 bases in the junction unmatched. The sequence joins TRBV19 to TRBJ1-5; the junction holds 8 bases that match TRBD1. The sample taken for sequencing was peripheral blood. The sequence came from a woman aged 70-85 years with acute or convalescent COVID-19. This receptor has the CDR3 CASSGGTGTNQPQHF. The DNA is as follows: TGTGCCAGTAGTGGGGGGACAGGCACTAATCAGCCCCAGCATTTT.